What follows are 20 T cell receptor beta chains derived from one specimen sequenced in a study of blood T cell repertoires in COVID-19. Clones were sequenced by immunoSEQ multiplex PCR, and TCRdb holds only the in-frame ones, with some missing. The sample holds approximately 90,000 clones; 75% to 90% are singletons and the top ten take roughly 5%. The sequencing sample was made of peripheral blood. The source of these receptors is a man between 60 and 75 years old with COVID-19, enrolled during active disease.

The genes are TRBV7-8 and TRBJ1-4; 11 nucleotides align to TRBD1. Germline CDR1 SGHVS, CDR2 FQNEAQ. Trimming cost V 5 bases and J 7 bases; bases outside gene matches: 12. This CDR3 is built from 17 residues. The CDR3 loop is CASSPGQGARSSEKLFF. The CDR3 DNA sequence: TGTGCCAGCAGCCCCGGACAGGGGGCGCGGAGTAGTGAAAAACTGTTTTTT.

The chain combines TRBV5-4 with TRBJ1-4, with D possibly TRBD1 on 6 matching bases. V lost 0 bases and J lost 8, with 11 bases in between. Germline CDR1 is SGHNT and CDR2 is YYREEE (reference sequence). The length of the CDR3 is 14 residues. CDR3 coding DNA: TGTGCCAGCAGCTTGGACAGGGAGGGAGAAAAACTGTTTTTT. Translation gives CASSLDREGEKLFF.

This rearrangement joins TRBV4-1 to TRBJ1-3; D ambiguous. The CDR3 extends over 15 amino acids. CDR1 is MGHRA and CDR2 is YSYEKL in the germline V gene. V lost 0 bases and J lost 4, with 10 bases in between. The CDR3 DNA reads as TGCGCCAGCAGCCAAGAACGCATGGGCGGAAACACCATATATTTT. Protein: CASSQERMGGNTIYF.

V is TRBV12-5 and J is TRBJ2-1, with D perhaps TRBD1 (5 bases). The V end lost 6 bases, the J end lost 6 bases, and 21 bases lay between the germline ends. Germline-derived CDR1 and CDR2 are LGHNT and FRNRAP. The CDR3 contains 16 residues. For the CDR3, the DNA is TGTGCTAGTGGACTTGGACGGACACTCGTGGGCAATGAGCAGTTCTTC. Translation: CASGLGRTLVGNEQFF.

The chain combines TRBV5-4 with TRBJ1-2; D is unresolved. This CDR3 is 14 amino acids long. Trimming left V 0 bases short and J 8 bases short, with 14 bases between. Germline-derived CDR1 and CDR2 are SGHNT and YYREEE (reference sequence). In nucleotides, the CDR3 is TGTGCCAGCAGCTTGGATTTAGAGAGCGACGGCTACACCTTC. Its protein is CASSLDLESDGYTF.

V usage is TRBV30 and J usage is TRBJ1-5; 7 nucleotides agree with TRBD1. Germline loops: CDR1 GTSNPN, CDR2 SVGIG (reference sequence). Trimming cost V 5 bases and J 7 bases; bases outside gene matches: 5. The CDR3 extends over 12 amino acids. The CDR3 region is CAWDRAGQPQHF. The CDR3 DNA is TGTGCCTGGGACAGGGCTGGGCAGCCCCAGCATTTT.

This clone showed up just a few times. The V and J genes are TRBV15 and TRBJ1-6; D gene unclear. The ends were cut back, 0 bases at V and 10 bases at J, with 7 bases in the middle. CDR1 LNHNV and CDR2 YYDKDF come from the germline V gene (reference sequence). The CDR3 totals 13 residues. CDR3 nucleotides: TGTGCCACCAGCAGAGAGTCGCGGTCACCCCTCCACTTT. This sequence encodes CATSRESRSPLHF.

V usage is TRBV5-1 and J usage is TRBJ2-1; TRBD1 matches at 11 bases. CDR3 length equals 19 residues. Losses at the gene ends were 9 bases for V and 4 bases for J; bases not matched to a gene: 21. The germline V gene has CDR1 SGHRS and CDR2 YFSETQ. This CDR3 reads CATPGRDRGAPELYNEQFF. The DNA of the CDR3 is TGCGCCACCCCCGGGAGGGACAGGGGGGCGCCCGAGCTATACAATGAGCAGTTCTTC. Variable domain in full (rest from reference TRBV5-1 and TRBJ2-1): KAGVTQTPRYLIKTRGQQVTLSCSPISGHRSVSWYQQTPGQGLQFLFEYFSETQRNKGNFPGRFSGRQFSNSRSEMNVSTLELGDSALYLCATPGRDRGAPELYNEQFFGPGTRLTVL.

V gene TRBV5-1 combines with J gene TRBJ2-3, with D unresolved. The CDR3 runs to 14 residues. Germline V gene data show CDR1 as SGHRS and CDR2 as YFSETQ. V lost 0 bases to trimming and J lost 5 bases, with 10 bases between them. CDR3: CASSLGPSGDTQYF. The CDR3 nucleotides are TGCGCCAGCAGCTTGGGACCCTCGGGAGATACGCAGTATTTT.

This chain uses TRBV2 with TRBJ2-7; no clear D. The CDR3 is 14 amino acids. V gave up 4 bases and J gave up 4 bases, with 14 bases separating them. From germline, CDR1 is SNHLY and CDR2 FYNNEI. Here the CDR3 reads CASSVRPLGYEQYF. DNA of the CDR3: TGTGCCAGCAGTGTCCGCCCCCTAGGTTACGAGCAGTACTTC.

The chain recombines TRBV3-1 (or the pseudogene TRBV3-2) with TRBJ2-3, with a tentative D call TRBD2 (6 bases). CDR3 length: 19 residues. V lost 2 bases, J lost 4 bases, and 25 bases lay in between. Germline CDR1 reads LGHDT; CDR2 reads YNNKEL (reference sequence). CDR3 loop: CASSQIPHGGTSGPDTQYF. DNA for the CDR3: TGTGCCAGCAGCCAAATCCCTCATGGGGGGACTTCAGGTCCAGATACGCAGTATTTT.

This clone occurred once. The gene calls are TRBV4-2 and TRBJ2-7; possible D gene TRBD2, 6 bases. Looked up from germline, CDR1 is LGHNA and CDR2 is YNFKEQ. V was shortened by 0 bases and J by 2 bases, with 11 bases between the two germline ends. The CDR3 has 15 residues. CDR3 amino acids: CASSQDGGATYEQYF. Here the CDR3 DNA reads TGTGCCAGCAGCCAAGATGGAGGGGCCACCTACGAGCAGTACTTC.

The V gene is TRBV29-1, the J gene TRBJ2-7; TRBD1 agrees at 10 bases. CDR1 and CDR2 from the germline V gene are SQVTM and ANQGSEA. The V segment lost 1 base and the J segment 0 bases; nucleotides outside the gene matches: 9. CDR3 length: 17 amino acids. The CDR3: CSVEGGPGQGPSYEQYF. In DNA form, the CDR3 reads TGCAGCGTTGAAGGGGGGCCGGGACAGGGGCCCTCCTACGAGCAGTACTTC.

This clone was counted a single time. The chain combines TRBV18 with TRBJ1-2; D not resolved. The CDR3 runs to 13 residues. CDR1 and CDR2 (germline): KGHSH, LQKENI. V lost 3 bases and J 8 bases, leaving 13 bases between the germline ends. The CDR3 reads CASSPNQEGGYTF. The CDR3 coding sequence is TGTGCCAGCTCACCGAATCAGGAGGGCGGCTACACCTTC. Supplemented by reference TRBV18 and TRBJ1-2, the full variable domain reads NAGVMQNPRHLVRRRGQEARLRCSPMKGHSHVYWYRQLPEEGLKFMVYLQKENIIDESGMPKERFSAEFPKEGPSILRIQQVVRGDSAAYFCASSPNQEGGYTFGSGTRLTVV.

The genes are TRBV19 and TRBJ1-4; D is ambiguous. V lost 6 bases to trimming and J lost 0 bases, with 8 bases between them. Germline loops: CDR1 LNHDA, CDR2 SQIVND (reference sequence). The CDR3 extends over 14 amino acids. CDR3 nucleotides: TGTGCCAGTAGCTACAGTGCAACTAATGAAAAACTGTTTTTT. It codes for CASSYSATNEKLFF.

The J gene is TRBJ2-3, the V gene TRBV11-3; D may be TRBD2 (5 bases). Trimming stripped 1 base from V and 2 bases from J, with 7 bases between. The CDR3 spans 14 residues. Per the germline V gene, CDR1 is SGHNT and CDR2 is YENEEA. CDR3 coding DNA: TGTGCCAGCAGCTTAGCGGGAAACACAGATACGCAGTATTTT. It codes for CASSLAGNTDTQYF.

The chain employs TRBV11-3 and TRBJ1-1; 7 bases align to TRBD1. Germline CDR1 is SGHNT and CDR2 is YENEEA. The junction had 13 bases not matched to a gene; V was cut back by 5 bases and J by 4 bases. The CDR3 has 16 amino acids. CDR3 sequence: CASSIRQGSAVTEAFF. The CDR3, as DNA: TGTGCCAGCAGCATTCGACAGGGTTCAGCGGTCACTGAAGCTTTCTTT.

CDR3: CASSQVGAGVDTQYF. The DNA of the CDR3 is TGTGCCAGCAGCCAAGTCGGAGCGGGAGTAGATACGCAGTATTTT. V gene TRBV4-2 combines with J gene TRBJ2-3; 8 bases map to TRBD2. V was clipped by 1 base and J by 5 bases; unmatched bases: 5. The germline CDR1 and CDR2 sequences are LGHNA and YNFKEQ. The CDR3 runs 15 residues.

This chain connects TRBV2 to TRBJ2-3; D is unresolved. Deletions cut 1 base from V and 2 bases from J, with 7 bases between. Germline V lookup: CDR1 SNHLY, CDR2 FYNNEI. The CDR3 covers 14 residues. CDR3 sequence reads: CASSEGLDTDTQYF. CDR3 coding DNA: TGTGCCAGCAGTGAAGGACTCGACACAGATACGCAGTATTTT.

The chain links TRBV11-3 to TRBJ1-4; tentative D call: TRBD1 (5 bases). Germline V gene data show CDR1 as SGHNT and CDR2 as YENEEA. Trimming took off 3 bases at V and 8 bases at J, with 10 bases between the two ends. This CDR3 is built from 13 residues. The CDR3 DNA is TGTGCCAGCAGCTTCAGGAGGGGAGAAAAACTGTTTTTT. Protein: CASSFRRGEKLFF.